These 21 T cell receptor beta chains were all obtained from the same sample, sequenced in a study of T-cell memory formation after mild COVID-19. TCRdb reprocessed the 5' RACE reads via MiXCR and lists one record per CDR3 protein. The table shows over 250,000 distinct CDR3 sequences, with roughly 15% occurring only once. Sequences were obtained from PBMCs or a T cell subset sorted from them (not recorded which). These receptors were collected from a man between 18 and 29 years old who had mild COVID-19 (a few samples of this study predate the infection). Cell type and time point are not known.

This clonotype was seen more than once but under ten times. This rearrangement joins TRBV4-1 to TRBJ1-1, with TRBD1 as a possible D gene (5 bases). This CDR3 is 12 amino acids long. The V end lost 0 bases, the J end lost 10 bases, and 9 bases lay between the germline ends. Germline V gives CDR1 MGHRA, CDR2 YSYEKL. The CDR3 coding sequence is TGCGCCAGCAGCCAAGAGGCAGGGCCAGCTTTCTTT. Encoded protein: CASSQEAGPAFF.

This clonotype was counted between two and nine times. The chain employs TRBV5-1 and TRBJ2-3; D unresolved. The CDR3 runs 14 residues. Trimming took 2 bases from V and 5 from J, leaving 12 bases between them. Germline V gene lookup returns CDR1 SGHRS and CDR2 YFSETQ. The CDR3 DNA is TGCGCCAGCAGCTTTGGATTGGGTAGAGATACGCAGTATTTT. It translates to CASSFGLGRDTQYF.

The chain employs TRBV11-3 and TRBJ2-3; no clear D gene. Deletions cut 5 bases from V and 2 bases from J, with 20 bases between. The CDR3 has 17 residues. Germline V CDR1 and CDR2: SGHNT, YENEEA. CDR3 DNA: TGTGCCAGCAGCCCACTCGACGGACGGATTCCCACAGATACGCAGTATTTT. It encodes CASSPLDGRIPTDTQYF.

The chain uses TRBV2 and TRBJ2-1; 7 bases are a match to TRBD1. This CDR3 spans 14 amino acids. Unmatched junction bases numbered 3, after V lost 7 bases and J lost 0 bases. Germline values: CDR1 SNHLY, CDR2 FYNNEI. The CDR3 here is CASTGTASYNEQFF. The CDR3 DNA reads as TGTGCCAGCACCGGGACAGCCTCCTACAATGAGCAGTTCTTC.

CDR3 coding DNA: TGTGCCAGCAGCCCCGCGCGCCTGAAAAACATTCAGTACTTC. This translates into CASSPARLKNIQYF. This sequence joins TRBV7-2 and TRBJ2-4; no firm D call. The CDR3 runs 14 residues. Germline V lookup: CDR1 SGHTA, CDR2 FQGNSA. The V and J ends lost 5 bases and 4 bases respectively, with 12 bases between them.

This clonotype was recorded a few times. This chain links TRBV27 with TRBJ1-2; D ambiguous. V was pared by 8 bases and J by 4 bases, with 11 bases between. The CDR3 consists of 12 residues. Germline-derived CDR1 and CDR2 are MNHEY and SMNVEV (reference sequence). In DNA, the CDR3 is TGTGCCAGCTACACCCCCCGCTATGGCTACACCTTC. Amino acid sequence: CASYTPRYGYTF.

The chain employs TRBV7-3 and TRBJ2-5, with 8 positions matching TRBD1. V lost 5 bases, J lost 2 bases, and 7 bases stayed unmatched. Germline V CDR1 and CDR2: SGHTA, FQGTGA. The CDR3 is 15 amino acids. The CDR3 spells CASSRTGGRQETQYF. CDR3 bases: TGTGCCAGCAGCCGAACAGGGGGACGTCAAGAGACCCAGTACTTC.

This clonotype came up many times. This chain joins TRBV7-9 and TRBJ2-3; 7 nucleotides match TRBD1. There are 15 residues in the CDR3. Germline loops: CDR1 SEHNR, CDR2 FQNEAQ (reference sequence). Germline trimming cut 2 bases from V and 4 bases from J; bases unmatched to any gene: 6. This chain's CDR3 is CASSLLYRGADTQYF. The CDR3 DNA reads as TGTGCCAGCAGCTTACTGTACAGGGGTGCAGATACGCAGTATTTT.

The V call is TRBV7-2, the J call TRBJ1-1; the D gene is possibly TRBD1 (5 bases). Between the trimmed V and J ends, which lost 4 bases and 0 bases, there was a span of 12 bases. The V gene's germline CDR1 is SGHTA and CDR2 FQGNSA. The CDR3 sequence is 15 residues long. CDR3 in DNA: TGTGCCAGCAGCTCGGCTGGGACGGTGAACACTGAAGCTTTCTTT. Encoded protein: CASSSAGTVNTEAFF.

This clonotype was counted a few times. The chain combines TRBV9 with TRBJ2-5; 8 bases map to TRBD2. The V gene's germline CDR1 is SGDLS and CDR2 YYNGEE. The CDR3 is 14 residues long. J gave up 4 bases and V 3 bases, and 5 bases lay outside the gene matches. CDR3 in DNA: TGTGCCAGCAGCGCGGGGGGGACTGGAGAGACCCAGTACTTC. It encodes CASSAGGTGETQYF.

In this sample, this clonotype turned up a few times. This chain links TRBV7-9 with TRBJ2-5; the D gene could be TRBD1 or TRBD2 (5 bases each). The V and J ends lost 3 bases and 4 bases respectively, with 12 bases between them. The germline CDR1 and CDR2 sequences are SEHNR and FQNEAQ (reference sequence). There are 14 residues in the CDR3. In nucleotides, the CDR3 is TGTGCCAGCAGCTTCTGGGACGTGAGAGAGACCCAGTACTTC. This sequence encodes CASSFWDVRETQYF.

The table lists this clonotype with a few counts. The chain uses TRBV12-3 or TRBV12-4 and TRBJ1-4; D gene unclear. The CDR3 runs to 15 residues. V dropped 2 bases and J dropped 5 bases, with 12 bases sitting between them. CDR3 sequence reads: CASSLNGRENEKLFF. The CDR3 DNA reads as TGTGCCAGCAGTTTAAACGGCAGAGAAAATGAAAAACTGTTTTTT.

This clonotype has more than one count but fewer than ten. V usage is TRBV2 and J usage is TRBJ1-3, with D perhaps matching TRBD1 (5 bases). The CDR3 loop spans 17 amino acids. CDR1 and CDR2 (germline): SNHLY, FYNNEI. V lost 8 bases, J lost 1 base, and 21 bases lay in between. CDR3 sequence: CASHGDRTPLSGNTIYF. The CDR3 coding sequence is TGTGCCAGCCACGGGGACCGCACTCCACTTTCTGGAAACACCATATATTTT. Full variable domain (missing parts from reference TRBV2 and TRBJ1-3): EPEVTQTPSHQVTQMGQEVILRCVPISNHLYFYWYRQILGQKVEFLVSFYNNEISEKSEIFDDQFSVERPDGSNFTLKIRSTKLEDSAMYFCASHGDRTPLSGNTIYFGEGSWLTVV.

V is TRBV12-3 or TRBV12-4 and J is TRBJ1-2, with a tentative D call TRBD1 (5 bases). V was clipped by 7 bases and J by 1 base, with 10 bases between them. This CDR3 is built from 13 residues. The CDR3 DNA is TGTGCCAGCACCAGAGGGGATAACTATGGCTACACCTTC. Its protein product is CASTRGDNYGYTF.

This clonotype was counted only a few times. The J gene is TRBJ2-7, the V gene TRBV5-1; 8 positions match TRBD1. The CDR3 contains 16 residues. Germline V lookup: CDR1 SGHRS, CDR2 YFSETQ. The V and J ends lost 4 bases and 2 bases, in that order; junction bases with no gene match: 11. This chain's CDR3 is CASSQKETGVTYEQYF. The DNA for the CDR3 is TGCGCCAGCAGCCAAAAGGAGACAGGGGTAACCTACGAGCAGTACTTC.

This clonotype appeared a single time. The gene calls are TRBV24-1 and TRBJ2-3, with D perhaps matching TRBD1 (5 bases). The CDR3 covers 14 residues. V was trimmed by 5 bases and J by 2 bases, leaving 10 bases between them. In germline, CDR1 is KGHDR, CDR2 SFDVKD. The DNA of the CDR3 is TGTGCCACCAGTGGACAGTGGATCACAGATACGCAGTATTTT. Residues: CATSGQWITDTQYF.

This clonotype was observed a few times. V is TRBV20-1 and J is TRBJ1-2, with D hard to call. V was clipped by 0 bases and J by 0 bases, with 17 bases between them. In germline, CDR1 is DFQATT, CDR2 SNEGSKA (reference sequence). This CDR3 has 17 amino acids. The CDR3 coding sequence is TGCAGTGCTAGAGATCGGTTTTACGGGAATTCTAACTATGGCTACACCTTC. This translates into CSARDRFYGNSNYGYTF.

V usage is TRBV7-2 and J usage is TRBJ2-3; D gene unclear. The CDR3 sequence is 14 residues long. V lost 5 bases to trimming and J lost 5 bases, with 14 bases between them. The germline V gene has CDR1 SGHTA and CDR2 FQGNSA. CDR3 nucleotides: TGTGCCAGCAGCGCAGGACCTGATGTAGATACGCAGTATTTT. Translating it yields CASSAGPDVDTQYF.

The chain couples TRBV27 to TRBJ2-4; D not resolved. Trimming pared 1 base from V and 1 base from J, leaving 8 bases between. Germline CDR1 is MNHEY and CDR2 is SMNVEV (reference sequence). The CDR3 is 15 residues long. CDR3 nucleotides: TGTGCCAGCAGTTTATTTAATCGGGCCAAAAACATTCAGTACTTC. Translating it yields CASSLFNRAKNIQYF.

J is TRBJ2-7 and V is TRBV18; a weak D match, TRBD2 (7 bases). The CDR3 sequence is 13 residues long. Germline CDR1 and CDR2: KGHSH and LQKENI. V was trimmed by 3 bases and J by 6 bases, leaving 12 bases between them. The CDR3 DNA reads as TGTGCCAGCTCACCTCGGGGGGCGGGCGAGCAGTACGTC. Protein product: CASSPRGAGEQYV.

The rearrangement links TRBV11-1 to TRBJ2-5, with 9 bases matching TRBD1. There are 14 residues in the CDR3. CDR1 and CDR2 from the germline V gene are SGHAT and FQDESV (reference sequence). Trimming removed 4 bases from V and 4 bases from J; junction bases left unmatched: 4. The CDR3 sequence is CASSSQGARETQYF. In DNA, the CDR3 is TGTGCCAGCAGCTCACAGGGGGCTCGAGAGACCCAGTACTTC.